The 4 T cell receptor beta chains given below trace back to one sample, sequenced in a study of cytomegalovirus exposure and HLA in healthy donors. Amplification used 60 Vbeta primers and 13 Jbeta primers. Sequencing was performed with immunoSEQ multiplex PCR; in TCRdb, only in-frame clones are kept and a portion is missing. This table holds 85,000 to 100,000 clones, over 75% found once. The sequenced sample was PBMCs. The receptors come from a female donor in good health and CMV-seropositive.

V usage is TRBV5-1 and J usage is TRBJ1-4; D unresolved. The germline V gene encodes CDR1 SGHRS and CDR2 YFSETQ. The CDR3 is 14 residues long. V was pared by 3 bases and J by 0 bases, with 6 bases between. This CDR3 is CASSSGTTNEKLFF. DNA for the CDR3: TGCGCCAGCAGCTCCGGGACAACTAATGAAAAACTGTTTTTT.

The CDR3 region has the DNA TGTGCCAGTGAGAATGGTCAGGGAGGAGGAAACACCATATATTTT. Translating it yields CASENGQGGGNTIYF. The chain carries TRBV7-9 and TRBJ1-3, with D maybe TRBD1 (5 bases). Germline CDR1 and CDR2: SEHNR and FQNEAQ (reference sequence). CDR3 length: 15 amino acids. Trimming took 9 bases from V and 4 from J, leaving 19 bases between them.

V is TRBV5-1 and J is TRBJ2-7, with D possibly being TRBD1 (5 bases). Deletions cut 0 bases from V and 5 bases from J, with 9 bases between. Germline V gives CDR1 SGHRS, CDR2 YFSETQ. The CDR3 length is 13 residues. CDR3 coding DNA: TGCGCCAGCAGCTTGGTGGCAGGGAACGAGCAGTACTTC. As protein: CASSLVAGNEQYF.

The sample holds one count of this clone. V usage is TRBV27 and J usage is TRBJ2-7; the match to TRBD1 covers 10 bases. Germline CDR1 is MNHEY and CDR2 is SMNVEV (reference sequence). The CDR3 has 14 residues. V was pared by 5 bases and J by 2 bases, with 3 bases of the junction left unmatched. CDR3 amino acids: CASSRGQGTYEQYF. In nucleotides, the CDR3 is TGTGCCAGCAGTCGGGGACAGGGGACCTACGAGCAGTACTTC.